This T cell receptor beta chain stems from a study of OX40 agonist ivuxolimab in advanced cancers. About the study as a whole: Ivuxolimab was a fully human IgG2 agonistic monoclonal antibody targeting the costimulatory receptor OX40 (CD134). Intravenous ivuxolimab was administered to patients every 2 weeks at six dose levels: 0.01, 0.1, 0.3, 1.5, 3 and 10 mg/kg. Of the roughly 52 dose-escalation patients, hepatocellular carcinoma was present in roughly 19, melanoma in approximately 15, renal cell carcinoma in 9 and head and neck cancer in 9. The dose-escalation cohort was roughly 80% male with a mean age of about 60 years, ranging from 23 to 79. Patients were allowed to have had prior anti-PD-1, anti-PD-L1 or anti-CTLA-4 therapy, and roughly two fifths of the dose-escalation patients had been treated with checkpoint inhibitors. Partial responses occurred in three dose-escalation patients: two with cutaneous melanoma and one with hepatocellular carcinoma. Peripheral TCRbeta sequencing aimed to test whether ivuxolimab altered TCR sequence diversity and caused clonal T-cell expansion. The monotherapy dose-escalation portion (N of about 47 patients) of the phase I ivuxolimab trial is reported in the paper. On the study overall, not on this receptor specifically: Clonal expansion of both CD4+ and CD8+ blood T cells was observed from baseline to week 6 at doses 0.1 to 3.0 mg/kg. After ivuxolimab, more expanded clones were found on average in CD8+ T cells than in CD4+ T cells. Partial responders in the 0.1-3.0 mg/kg groups had among the lowest normalized peripheral clonal expansion, especially among CD8+ T cells. Antigen specificity was not determined for the clonally expanded peripheral T cells. Low levels of normalized T-cell clonal expansion were also seen in some patients who did not respond.

A note on this clone: Its antigen is still unknown. No quality values exist for individual bases; no much larger clone is one base distant.

The trial excluded patients who had a history of autoimmune disease or were on systemic immunosuppression. In every dose cohort, peripheral blood was drawn for TCR sequencing at baseline, cycle 4 day 1, and cycle 7 day 1. Samples came from an open-label, multicenter, first-in-human phase I dose-escalation trial of ivuxolimab. Adults with locally advanced or metastatic head and neck squamous cell, hepatocellular, melanoma or renal cell carcinoma were enrolled in the trial. Before TCR sequencing, CD4+ and CD8+ T cells were separately sorted from peripheral blood. Genomic DNA was isolated from the sorted cells so that the TCRbeta CDR3 region could be sequenced. The immunoSEQ Assay was used for sequencing of TCRbeta CDR3 regions. TCRdb took over this immuneACCESS table, retaining in-frame rearrangements with V and J assigned. Such tables are incomplete; in checked studies, under half of the missing clones stem from an unresolved V gene, and the remainder is unexplained. The sample table records roughly 92,000 clones; around nine tenths of these occur just once. The top ten hold less than 1.5% of the sample.

The germline V gene specifies SGHVS as CDR1 and FQNEAQ as CDR2. The CDR3 contains 16 residues, cysteine and phenylalanine counted. The only DNA kept is the CDR3, 48 bases in frame from the first base. V loses 1 base, J loses 2 bases, and the germline ends lie 14 bases apart. The sample consisted of CD4+ or CD8+ T cells sorted from blood, taken in a trial of the OX40 agonist ivuxolimab. The source of this sequence is an adult with an advanced solid tumor such as melanoma, head and neck, liver or kidney cancer. This chain is built from TRBV7-8 and TRBJ1-2, with the D segment identity uncertain. The CDR3: CASSLGRRYQNYGYTF. The DNA reads TGTGCCAGCAGCTTAGGGCGACGTTATCAAAACTATGGCTACACCTTC.